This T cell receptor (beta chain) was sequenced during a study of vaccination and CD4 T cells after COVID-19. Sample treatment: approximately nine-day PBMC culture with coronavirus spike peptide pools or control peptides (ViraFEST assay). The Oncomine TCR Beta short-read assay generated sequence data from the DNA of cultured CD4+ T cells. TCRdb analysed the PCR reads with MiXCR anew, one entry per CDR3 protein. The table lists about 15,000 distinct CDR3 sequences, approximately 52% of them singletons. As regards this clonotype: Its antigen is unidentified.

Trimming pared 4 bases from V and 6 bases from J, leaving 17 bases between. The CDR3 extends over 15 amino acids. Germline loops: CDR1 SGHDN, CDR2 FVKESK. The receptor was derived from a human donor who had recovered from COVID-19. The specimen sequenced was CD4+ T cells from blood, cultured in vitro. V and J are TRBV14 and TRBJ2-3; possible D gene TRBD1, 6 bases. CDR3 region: CASSRYLTGKDTQYF. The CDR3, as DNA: TGTGCCAGCAGCCGCTACCTTACAGGGAAGGATACGCAGTATTTT.